This TCR beta chain was documented in a study of control samples from healthy donors and cancer patients (dated by TCRdb to 2019 to 2021). The trim is 1 base for V and 3 bases for J, with a gap of 10 bases between the germline ends. The CDR3 numbers 14 residues from cysteine through phenylalanine. Only the CDR3 region is kept as DNA, spanning 42 bases read in frame from base 1. CDR1 and CDR2, per the germline V gene, are SGHVS and FQNEAQ. For this clone: Its target antigen remains unknown. Base quality data are lacking; no much larger clone is found one base away.

Library construction relied on the immunoSEQ multiplex PCR assay. As stored in TCRdb, this immuneACCESS dataset retains in-frame rearrangements with V and J assigned. A fraction of the clones does not appear; measured against another copy, unresolved V genes explain less than half of the discrepancy, and the remainder lacks a known reason. This sample is represented by about 130,000 clones; about 94% of them were singletons. The ten largest clones represent around 14% of the sample. The chain couples TRBV7-8 to TRBJ2-7, with no D gene named confidently. Sequencing input: PBMCs. This sequence originates from a man between 60 and 75 years old with colorectal cancer. The CDR3 sequence is CASSLDGPSYEQYF. The nucleotide sequence reads TGTGCCAGCAGCTTAGATGGACCGAGCTACGAGCAGTACTTC.